This TCR beta chain was recorded in a study of neurological immune-mediated disorders. Study-level points and caveats: Subjects shared no identical expanded-clone CDR3 amino acid sequences, suggesting private TCR-beta repertoires in all groups.

As for time point: longitudinal time-point 1 (baseline). The study built unsorted libraries from 2 million PBMCs kept at -80 C. Germline lookup yields CDR1 SGHVS and CDR2 FQNEAQ. The junction had 11 bases not matched to a gene; V was cut back by 4 bases and J by 2 bases. There are 18 residues in the CDR3. The making of cDNA relied on 5'RACE with 10-nucleotide random UMIs. Over 160 million TCR-beta sequences from 15-18 subjects were obtained in each sequencing run. TCRdb ran MiXCR on the 5' RACE reads and lists one entry per CDR3 protein. The sample consists of over 55,000 distinct CDR3 sequences, about 10% of them appearing once. The sample holds many counts of this clonotype. Antigen specificity is unknown.

The source material was PBMCs. The TCR was taken from a male donor with HTLV-1-associated myelopathy (HAM/TSP). The rearrangement links TRBV7-8 to TRBJ1-4; 9 bases fit TRBD1. The CDR3 region is CASSSRDRDFRTNEKLFF. The CDR3, as DNA: TGTGCCAGCAGCTCGCGGGACAGGGATTTCAGGACTAATGAAAAACTGTTTTTT.